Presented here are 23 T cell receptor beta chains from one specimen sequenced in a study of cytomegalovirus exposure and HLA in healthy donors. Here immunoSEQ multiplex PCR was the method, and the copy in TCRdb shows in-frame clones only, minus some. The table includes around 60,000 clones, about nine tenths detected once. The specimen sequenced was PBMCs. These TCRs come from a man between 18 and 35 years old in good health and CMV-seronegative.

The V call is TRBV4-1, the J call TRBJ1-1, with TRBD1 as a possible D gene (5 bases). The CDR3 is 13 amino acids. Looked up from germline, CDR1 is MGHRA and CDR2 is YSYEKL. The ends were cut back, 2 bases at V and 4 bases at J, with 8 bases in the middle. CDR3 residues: CASSQRGGTEAFF. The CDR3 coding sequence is TGCGCCAGCAGCCAACGGGGGGGCACTGAAGCTTTCTTT.

CDR3 region: CASSLEAGGRHNEQFF. CDR3 DNA sequence: TGTGCCAGCAGCTTAGAGGCCGGGGGGAGACACAATGAGCAGTTCTTC. J is TRBJ2-1 and V is TRBV7-2, with 7 bases identical to TRBD2. V was pared by 1 base and J by 5 bases, with 8 bases of the junction left unmatched. Germline V gives CDR1 SGHTA, CDR2 FQGNSA. The CDR3 totals 16 residues.

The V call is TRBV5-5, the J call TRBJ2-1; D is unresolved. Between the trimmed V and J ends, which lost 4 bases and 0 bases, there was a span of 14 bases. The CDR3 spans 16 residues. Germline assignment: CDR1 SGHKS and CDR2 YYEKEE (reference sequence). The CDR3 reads CASSTRLISSYNEQFF. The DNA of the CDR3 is TGTGCCAGCAGCACCAGACTTATCAGCTCCTACAATGAGCAGTTCTTC.

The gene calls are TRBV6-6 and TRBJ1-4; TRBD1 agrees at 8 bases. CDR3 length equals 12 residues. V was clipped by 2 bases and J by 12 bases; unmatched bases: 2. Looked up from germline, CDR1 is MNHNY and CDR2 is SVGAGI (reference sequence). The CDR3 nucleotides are TGTGCCAGCAGTTACATGGACAGGGAACTGTTTTTT. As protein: CASSYMDRELFF.

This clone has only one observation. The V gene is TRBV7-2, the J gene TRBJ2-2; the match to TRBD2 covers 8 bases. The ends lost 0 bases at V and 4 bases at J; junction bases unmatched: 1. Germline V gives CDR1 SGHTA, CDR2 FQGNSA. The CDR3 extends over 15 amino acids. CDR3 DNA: TGTGCCAGCAGCTTAGCGCGGGGGGTCACCGGGGAGCTGTTTTTT. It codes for CASSLARGVTGELFF.

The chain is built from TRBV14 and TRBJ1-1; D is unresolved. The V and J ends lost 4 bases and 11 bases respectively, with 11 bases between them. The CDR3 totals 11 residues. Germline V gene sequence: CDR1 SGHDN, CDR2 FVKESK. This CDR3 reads CASSPLARAFF. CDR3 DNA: TGTGCCAGCAGCCCGCTAGCTAGGGCTTTCTTT. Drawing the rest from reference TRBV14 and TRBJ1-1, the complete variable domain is EAGVTQFPSHSVIEKGQTVTLRCDPISGHDNLYWYRRVMGKEIKFLLHFVKESKQDESGMPNNRFLAERTGGTYSTLKVQPAELEDSGVYFCASSPLARAFFGQGTRLTVV.

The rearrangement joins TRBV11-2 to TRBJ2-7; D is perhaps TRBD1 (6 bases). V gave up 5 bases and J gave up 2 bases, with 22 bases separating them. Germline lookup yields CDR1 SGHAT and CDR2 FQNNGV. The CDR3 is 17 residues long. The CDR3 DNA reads TGTGCCAGCAGCGCTTCAGGGGTTCAAACTTCAGCCTACGAGCAGTACTTC. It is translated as CASSASGVQTSAYEQYF.

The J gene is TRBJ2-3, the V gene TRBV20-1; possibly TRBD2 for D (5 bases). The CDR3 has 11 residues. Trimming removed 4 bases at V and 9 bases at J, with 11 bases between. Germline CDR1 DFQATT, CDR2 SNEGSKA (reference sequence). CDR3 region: CSAIGLPTQYF. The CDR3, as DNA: TGCAGTGCTATCGGACTCCCAACGCAGTATTTT.

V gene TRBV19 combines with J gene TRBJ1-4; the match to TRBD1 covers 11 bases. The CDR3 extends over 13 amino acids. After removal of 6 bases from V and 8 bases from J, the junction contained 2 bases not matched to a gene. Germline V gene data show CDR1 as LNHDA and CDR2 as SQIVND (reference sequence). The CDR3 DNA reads TGTGCCAGTAGGGGACAGGGGGGAGAAAAACTGTTTTTT. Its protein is CASRGQGGEKLFF.

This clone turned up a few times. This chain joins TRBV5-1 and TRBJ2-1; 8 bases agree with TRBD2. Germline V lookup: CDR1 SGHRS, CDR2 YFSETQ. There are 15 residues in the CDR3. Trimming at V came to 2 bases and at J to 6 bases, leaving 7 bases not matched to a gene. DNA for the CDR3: TGCGCCAGCAGCTTACGGGGGGGAAGTCTCAATGAGCAGTTCTTC. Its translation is CASSLRGGSLNEQFF.

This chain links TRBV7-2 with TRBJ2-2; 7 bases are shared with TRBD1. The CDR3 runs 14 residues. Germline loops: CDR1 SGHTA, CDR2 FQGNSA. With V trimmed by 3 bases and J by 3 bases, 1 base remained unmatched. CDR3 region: CASSLGQHTGELFF. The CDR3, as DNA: TGTGCCAGCAGCTTGGGACAGCACACCGGGGAGCTGTTTTTT.

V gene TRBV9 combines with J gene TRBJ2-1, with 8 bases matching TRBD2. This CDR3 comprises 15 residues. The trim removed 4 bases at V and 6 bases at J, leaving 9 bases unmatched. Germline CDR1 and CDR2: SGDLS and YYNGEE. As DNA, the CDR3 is TGTGCCAGCAGCCCCTCCAGCGGGGGAAGCAATGAGCAGTTCTTC. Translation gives CASSPSSGGSNEQFF.

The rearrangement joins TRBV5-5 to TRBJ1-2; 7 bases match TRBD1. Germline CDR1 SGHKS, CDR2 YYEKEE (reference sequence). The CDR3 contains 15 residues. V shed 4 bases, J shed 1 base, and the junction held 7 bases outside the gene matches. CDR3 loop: CASSPRDSLNYGYTF. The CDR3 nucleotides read TGTGCCAGCAGCCCCCGGGACAGCCTTAACTATGGCTACACCTTC.

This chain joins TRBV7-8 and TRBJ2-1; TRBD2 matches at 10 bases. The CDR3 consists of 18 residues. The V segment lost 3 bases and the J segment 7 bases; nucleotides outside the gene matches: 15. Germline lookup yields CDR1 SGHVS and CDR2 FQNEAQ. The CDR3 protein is CASSFTSGALSQVNEQFF. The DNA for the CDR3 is TGTGCCAGCAGCTTTACTAGCGGGGCTCTTTCTCAAGTGAATGAGCAGTTCTTC.

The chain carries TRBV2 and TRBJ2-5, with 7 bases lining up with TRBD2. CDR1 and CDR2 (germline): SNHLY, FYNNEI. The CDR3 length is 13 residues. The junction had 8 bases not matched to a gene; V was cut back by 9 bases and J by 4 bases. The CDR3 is CASSREAPETQYF. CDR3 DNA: TGTGCCAGTTCCCGGGAGGCCCCAGAGACCCAGTACTTC.

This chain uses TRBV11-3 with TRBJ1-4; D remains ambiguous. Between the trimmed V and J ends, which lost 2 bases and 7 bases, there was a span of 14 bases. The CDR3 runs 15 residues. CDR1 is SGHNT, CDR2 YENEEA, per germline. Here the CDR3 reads CASSLSGEQVEKLFF. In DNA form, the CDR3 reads TGTGCCAGCAGCTTAAGCGGAGAGCAAGTTGAAAAACTGTTTTTT.

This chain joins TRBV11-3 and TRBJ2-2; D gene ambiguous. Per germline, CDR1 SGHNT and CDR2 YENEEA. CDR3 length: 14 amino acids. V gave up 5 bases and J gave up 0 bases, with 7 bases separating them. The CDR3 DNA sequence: TGTGCCAGCAGCCTGGCTTCGAACACCGGGGAGCTGTTTTTT. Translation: CASSLASNTGELFF.

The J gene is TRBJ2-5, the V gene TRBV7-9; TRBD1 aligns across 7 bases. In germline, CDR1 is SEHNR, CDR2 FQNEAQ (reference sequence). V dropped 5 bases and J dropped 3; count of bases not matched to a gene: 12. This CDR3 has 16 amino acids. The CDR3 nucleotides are TGTGCCAGCAGCCCCCGGAGACCAGGGGGTGAAGAGACCCAGTACTTC. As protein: CASSPRRPGGEETQYF.

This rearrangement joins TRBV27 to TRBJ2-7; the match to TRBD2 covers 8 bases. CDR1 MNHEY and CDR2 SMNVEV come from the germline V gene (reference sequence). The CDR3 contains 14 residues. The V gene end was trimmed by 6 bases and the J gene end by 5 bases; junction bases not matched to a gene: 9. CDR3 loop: CASRKTSGIHEQYF. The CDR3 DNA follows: TGTGCCAGCAGAAAAACTAGCGGTATCCACGAGCAGTACTTC.

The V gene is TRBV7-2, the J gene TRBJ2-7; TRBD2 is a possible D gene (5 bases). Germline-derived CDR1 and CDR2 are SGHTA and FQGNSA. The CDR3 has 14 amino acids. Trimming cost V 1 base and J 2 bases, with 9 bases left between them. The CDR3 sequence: CASSLGGPTYEQYF. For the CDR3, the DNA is TGTGCCAGCAGCTTAGGCGGGCCTACCTACGAGCAGTACTTC.

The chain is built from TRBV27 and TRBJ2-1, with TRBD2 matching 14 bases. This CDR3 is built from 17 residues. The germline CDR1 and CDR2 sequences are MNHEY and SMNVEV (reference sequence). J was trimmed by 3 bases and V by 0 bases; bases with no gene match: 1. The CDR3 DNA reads TGTGCCAGCAGTTTATCGGGACTAGCGGGGGACTACAATGAGCAGTTCTTC. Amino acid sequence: CASSLSGLAGDYNEQFF.

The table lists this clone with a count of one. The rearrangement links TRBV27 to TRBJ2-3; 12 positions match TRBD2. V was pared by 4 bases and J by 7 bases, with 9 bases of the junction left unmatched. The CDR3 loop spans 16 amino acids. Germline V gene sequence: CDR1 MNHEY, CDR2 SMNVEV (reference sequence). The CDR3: CASSSSTSGRTHTQYF. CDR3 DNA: TGTGCCAGCAGTTCCTCGACTAGCGGGAGAACACATACGCAGTATTTT.

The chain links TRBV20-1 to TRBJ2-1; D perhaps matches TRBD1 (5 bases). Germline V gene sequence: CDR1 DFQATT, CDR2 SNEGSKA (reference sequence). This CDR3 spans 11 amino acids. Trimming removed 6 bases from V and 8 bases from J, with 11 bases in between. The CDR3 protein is CSARQRDEQFF. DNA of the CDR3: TGCAGTGCCCGACAGCGCGATGAGCAGTTCTTC.